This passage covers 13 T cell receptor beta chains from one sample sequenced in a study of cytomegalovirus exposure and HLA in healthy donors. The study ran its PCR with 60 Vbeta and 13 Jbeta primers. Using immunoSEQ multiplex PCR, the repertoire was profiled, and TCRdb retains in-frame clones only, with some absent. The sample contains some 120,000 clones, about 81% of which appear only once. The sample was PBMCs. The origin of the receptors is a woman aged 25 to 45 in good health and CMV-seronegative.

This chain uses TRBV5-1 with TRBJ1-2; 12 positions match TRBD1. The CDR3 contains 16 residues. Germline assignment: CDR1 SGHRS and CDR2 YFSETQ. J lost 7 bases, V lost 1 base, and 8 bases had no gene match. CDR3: CASSLPGQGAQSGYTF. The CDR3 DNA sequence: TGCGCCAGCAGCTTGCCGGGACAGGGGGCACAAAGTGGCTACACCTTC.

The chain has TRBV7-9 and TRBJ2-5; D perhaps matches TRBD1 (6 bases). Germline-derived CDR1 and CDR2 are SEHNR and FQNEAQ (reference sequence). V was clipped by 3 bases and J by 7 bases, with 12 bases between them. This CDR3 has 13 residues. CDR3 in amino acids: CASSFPDRPTQYF. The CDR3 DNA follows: TGTGCCAGCAGCTTCCCCGACAGGCCGACCCAGTACTTC.

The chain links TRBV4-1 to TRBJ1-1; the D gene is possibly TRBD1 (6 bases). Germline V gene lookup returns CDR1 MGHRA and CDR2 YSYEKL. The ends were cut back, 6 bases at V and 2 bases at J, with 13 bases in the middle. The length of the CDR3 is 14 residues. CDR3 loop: CASRAGTLNTEAFF. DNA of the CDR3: TGCGCCAGCAGAGCCGGGACACTCAACACTGAAGCTTTCTTT.

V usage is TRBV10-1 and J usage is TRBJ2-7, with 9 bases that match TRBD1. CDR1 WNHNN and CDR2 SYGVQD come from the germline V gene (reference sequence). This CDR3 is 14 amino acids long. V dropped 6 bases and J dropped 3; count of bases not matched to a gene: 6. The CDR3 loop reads CASRGGTGHYEQYF. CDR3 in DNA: TGCGCCAGCAGAGGCGGGACAGGGCACTACGAGCAGTACTTC.

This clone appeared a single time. CDR3 loop: CASSLQGQNTEAFF. CDR3 nucleotides: TGTGCCAGCAGCCTACAGGGACAGAACACTGAAGCTTTCTTT. The chain employs TRBV7-2 and TRBJ1-1, with D possibly matching TRBD1 (6 bases). Trimming removed 5 bases from V and 1 base from J, with 11 bases in between. Germline values: CDR1 SGHTA, CDR2 FQGNSA. The CDR3 totals 14 residues.

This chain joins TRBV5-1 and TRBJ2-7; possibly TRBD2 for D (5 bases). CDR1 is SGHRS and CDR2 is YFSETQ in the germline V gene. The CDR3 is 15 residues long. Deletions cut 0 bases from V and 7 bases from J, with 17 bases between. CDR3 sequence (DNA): TGCGCCAGCAGCTTGGCCGATCCGGGAAGCCAAGAGCAGTACTTC. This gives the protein CASSLADPGSQEQYF.

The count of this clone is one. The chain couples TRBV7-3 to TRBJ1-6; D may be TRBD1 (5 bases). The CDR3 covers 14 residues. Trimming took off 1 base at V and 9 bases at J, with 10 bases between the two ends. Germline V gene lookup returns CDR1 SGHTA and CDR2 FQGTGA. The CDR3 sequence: CASSLMGLGSPLHF. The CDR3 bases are TGTGCCAGCAGCTTAATGGGGCTTGGTTCACCCCTCCACTTT.

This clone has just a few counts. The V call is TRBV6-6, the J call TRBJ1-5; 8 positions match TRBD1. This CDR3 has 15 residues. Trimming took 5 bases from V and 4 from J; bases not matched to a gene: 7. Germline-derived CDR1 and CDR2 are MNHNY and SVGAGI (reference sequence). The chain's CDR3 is CASSTRTGGNQPQHF. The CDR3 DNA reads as TGTGCCAGCAGTACCCGCACAGGGGGAAATCAGCCCCAGCATTTT.

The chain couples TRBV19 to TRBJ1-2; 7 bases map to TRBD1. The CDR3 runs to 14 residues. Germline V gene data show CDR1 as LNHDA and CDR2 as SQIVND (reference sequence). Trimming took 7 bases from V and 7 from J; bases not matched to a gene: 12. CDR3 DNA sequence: TGTGCCAGTATCGAGGGGCCTAACAGGGGTGGCTACACCTTC. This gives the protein CASIEGPNRGGYTF.

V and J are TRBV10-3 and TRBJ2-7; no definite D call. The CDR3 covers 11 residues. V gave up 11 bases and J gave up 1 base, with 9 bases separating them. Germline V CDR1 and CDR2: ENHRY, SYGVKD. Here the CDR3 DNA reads TGTGCCGTACAGTCTTCCTACGAGCAGTACTTC. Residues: CAVQSSYEQYF.

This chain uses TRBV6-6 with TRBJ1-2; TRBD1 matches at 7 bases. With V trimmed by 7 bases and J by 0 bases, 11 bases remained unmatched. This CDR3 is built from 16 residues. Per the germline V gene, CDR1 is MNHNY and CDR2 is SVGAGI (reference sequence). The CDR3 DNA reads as TGTGCCAGCAAAATACCAGGGGGACAAACTAACTATGGCTACACCTTC. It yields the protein CASKIPGGQTNYGYTF.

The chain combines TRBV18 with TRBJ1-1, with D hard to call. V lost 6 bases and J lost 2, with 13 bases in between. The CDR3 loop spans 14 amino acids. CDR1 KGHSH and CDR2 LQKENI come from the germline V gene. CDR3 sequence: CASSPRAGNTEAFF. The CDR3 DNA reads TGTGCCAGCTCGCCTAGGGCGGGAAACACTGAAGCTTTCTTT. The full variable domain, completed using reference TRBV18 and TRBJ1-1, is NAGVMQNPRHLVRRRGQEARLRCSPMKGHSHVYWYRQLPEEGLKFMVYLQKENIIDESGMPKERFSAEFPKEGPSILRIQQVVRGDSAAYFCASSPRAGNTEAFFGQGTRLTVV.

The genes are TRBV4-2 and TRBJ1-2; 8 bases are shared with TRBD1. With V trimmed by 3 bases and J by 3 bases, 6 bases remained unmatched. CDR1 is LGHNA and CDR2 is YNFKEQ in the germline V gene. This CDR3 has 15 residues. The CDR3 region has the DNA TGTGCCAGCAGCCATCCGGACAGGGATGACTATGGCTACACCTTC. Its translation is CASSHPDRDDYGYTF.